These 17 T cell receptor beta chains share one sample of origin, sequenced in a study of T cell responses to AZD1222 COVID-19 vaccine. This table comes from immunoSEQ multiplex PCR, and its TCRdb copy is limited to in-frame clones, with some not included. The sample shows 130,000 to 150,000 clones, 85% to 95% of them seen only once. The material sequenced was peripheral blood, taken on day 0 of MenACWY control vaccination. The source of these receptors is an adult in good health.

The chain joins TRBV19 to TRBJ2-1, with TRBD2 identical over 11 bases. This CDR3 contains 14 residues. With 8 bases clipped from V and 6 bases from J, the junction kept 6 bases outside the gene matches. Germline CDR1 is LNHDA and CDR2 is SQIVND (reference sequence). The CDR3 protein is CASRTSGSLNEQFF. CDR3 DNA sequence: TGTGCCAGTCGCACTAGCGGGAGCCTCAATGAGCAGTTCTTC.

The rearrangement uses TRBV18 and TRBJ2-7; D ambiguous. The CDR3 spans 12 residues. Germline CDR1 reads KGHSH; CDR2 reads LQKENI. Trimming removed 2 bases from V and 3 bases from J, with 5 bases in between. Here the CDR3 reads CASSPFGYEQYF. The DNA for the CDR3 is TGTGCCAGCTCACCATTTGGCTACGAGCAGTACTTC.

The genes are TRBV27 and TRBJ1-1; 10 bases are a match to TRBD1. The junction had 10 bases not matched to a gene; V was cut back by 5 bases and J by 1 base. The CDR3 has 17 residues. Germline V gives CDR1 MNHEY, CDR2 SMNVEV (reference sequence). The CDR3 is CASSAFDRGRRNTEAFF. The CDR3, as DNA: TGTGCCAGCAGTGCGTTCGACAGGGGGCGCCGGAACACTGAAGCTTTCTTT.

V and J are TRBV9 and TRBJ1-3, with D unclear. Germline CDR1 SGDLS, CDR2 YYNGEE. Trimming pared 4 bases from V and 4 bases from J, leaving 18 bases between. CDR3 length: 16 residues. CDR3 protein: CASSLTEIFGGNTIYF. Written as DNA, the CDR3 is TGTGCCAGCAGCCTGACGGAGATTTTCGGGGGAAACACCATATATTTT.

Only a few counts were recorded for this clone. The CDR3 loop reads CASSDSSGVNEQFF. The CDR3 DNA follows: TGTGCCAGCAGTGACTCATCGGGGGTCAATGAGCAGTTCTTC. The chain joins TRBV6-4 to TRBJ2-1, with D possibly TRBD2 on 6 matching bases. The CDR3 has 14 amino acids. Trimming pared 0 bases from V and 6 bases from J, leaving 9 bases between. The germline V gene has CDR1 MRHNA and CDR2 SNTAGT.

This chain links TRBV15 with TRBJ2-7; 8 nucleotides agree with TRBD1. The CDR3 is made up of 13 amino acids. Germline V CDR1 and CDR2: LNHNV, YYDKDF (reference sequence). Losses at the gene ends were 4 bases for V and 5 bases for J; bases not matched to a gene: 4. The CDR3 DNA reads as TGTGCCACCAGCAACGGACAGGGTCACGAGCAGTACTTC. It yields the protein CATSNGQGHEQYF.

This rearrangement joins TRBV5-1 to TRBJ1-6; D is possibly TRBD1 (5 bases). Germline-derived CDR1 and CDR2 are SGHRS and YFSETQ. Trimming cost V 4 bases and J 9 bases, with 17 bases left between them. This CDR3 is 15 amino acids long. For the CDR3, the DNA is TGCGCCAGCAGCCCTGGACGGACTGGGGGTTCACCCCTCCACTTT. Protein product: CASSPGRTGGSPLHF.

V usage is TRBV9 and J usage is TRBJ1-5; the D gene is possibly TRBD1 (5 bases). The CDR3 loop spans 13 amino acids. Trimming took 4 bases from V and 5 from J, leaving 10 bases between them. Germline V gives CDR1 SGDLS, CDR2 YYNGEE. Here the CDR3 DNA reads TGTGCCAGCAGCCTCAGGGAGGATCAGCCCCAGCATTTT. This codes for CASSLREDQPQHF.

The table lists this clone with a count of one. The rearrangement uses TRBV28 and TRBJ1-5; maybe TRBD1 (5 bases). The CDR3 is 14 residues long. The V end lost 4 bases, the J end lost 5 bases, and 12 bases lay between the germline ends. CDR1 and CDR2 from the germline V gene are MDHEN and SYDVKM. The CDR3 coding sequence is TGTGCCAGCAGTTATAATCAGGGCCATCAGCCCCAGCATTTT. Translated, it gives CASSYNQGHQPQHF.

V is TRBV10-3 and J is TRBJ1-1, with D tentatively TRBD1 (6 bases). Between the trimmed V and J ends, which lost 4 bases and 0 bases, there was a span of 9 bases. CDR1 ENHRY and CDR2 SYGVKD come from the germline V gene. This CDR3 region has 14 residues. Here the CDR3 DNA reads TGTGCCATCAGTGTGGACAGCCTGAACACTGAAGCTTTCTTT. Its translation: CAISVDSLNTEAFF.

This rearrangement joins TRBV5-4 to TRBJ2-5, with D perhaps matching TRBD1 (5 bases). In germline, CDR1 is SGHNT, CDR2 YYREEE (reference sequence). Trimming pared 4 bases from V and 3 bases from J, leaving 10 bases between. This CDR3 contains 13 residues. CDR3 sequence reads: CASSIIGEETQYF. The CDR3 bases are TGTGCCAGCAGCATTATAGGGGAAGAGACCCAGTACTTC. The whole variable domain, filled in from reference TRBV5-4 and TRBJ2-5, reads ETGVTQSPTHLIKTRGQQVTLRCSSQSGHNTVSWYQQALGQGPQFIFQYYREEENGRGNFPPRFSGLQFPNYSSELNVNALELDDSALYLCASSIIGEETQYFGPGTRLLVL.

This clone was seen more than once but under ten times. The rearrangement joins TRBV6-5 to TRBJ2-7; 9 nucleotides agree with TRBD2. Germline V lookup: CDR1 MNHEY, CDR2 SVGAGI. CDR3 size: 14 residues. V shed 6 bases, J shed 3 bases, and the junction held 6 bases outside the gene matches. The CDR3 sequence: CASSNSGGGYEQYF. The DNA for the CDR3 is TGTGCCAGCAGCAATAGCGGGGGTGGCTACGAGCAGTACTTC.

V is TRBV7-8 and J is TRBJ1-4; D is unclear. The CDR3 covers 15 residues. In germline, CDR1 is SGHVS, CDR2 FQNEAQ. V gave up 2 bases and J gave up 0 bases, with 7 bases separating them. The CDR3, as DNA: TGTGCCAGCAGCTTACATGATGCAACTAATGAAAAACTGTTTTTT. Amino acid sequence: CASSLHDATNEKLFF.

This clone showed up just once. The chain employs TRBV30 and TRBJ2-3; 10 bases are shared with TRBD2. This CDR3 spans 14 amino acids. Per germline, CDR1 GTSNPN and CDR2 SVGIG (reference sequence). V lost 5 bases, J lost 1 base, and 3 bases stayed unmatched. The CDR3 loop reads CAWELAGGTDTQYF. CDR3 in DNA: TGTGCCTGGGAGCTAGCGGGGGGCACAGATACGCAGTATTTT.

CDR3 nucleotide sequence: TGTGCCAGCAGCGTAGTTGCGGACCTCATCTCTGGGGCCAACGTCCTGACTTTC. The encoded protein is CASSVVADLISGANVLTF. The V and J genes are TRBV9 and TRBJ2-6; no definite D call. Germline CDR1 SGDLS, CDR2 YYNGEE. The V end lost 0 bases, the J end lost 0 bases, and 13 bases lay between the germline ends. The CDR3 runs 18 residues.

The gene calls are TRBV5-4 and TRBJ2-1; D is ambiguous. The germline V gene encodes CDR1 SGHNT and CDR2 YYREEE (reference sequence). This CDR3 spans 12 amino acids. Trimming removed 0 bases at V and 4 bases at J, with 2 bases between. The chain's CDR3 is CASSLVYNEQFF. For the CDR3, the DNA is TGTGCCAGCAGCTTGGTTTACAATGAGCAGTTCTTC.

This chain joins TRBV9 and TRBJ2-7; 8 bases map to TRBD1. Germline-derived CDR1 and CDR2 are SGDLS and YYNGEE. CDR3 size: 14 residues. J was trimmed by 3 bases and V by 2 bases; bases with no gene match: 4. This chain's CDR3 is CASSVGQGVYEQYF. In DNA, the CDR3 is TGTGCCAGCAGCGTCGGACAGGGAGTCTACGAGCAGTACTTC.